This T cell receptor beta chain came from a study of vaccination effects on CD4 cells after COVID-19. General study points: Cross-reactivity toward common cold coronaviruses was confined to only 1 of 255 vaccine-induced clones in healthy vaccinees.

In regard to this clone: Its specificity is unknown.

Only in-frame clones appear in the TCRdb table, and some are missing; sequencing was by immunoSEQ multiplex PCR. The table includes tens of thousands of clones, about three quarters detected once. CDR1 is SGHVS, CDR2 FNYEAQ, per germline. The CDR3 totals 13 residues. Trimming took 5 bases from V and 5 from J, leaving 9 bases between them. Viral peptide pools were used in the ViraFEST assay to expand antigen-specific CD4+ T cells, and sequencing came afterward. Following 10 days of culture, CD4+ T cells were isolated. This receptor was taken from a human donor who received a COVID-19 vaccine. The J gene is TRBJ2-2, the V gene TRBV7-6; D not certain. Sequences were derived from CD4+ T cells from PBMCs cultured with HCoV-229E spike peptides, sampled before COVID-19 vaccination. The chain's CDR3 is CASSRVLTGELFF. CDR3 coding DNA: TGTGCCAGCAGCAGGGTACTTACCGGGGAGCTGTTTTTT.